This paragraph covers one T cell receptor beta chain sequence. The antigen is undetermined. CDR1 and CDR2 (germline): MNHEY, SVGAGI. The CDR3 runs 15 residues. V was shortened by 8 bases and J by 1 base, with 15 bases between the two germline ends. TCRdb re-analysed the reads in MiXCR, keeping a single row per CDR3 protein. The table records 800,000 to 950,000 distinct CDR3 sequences, approximately 29% of them present only once. This sample was included in a study of T cell repertoires in cytomegalovirus infection. Study details: CMV epitopes used comprised recently identified HLA-C-restricted ones and well-studied HLA-B-restricted ones. Evidence of both CMV infection and a matching HLA type came from public TCR beta signatures. General study findings and limits: Ex vivo, HLA-C-restricted CMV-specific TCR beta clonotypes prevailed over the rest of the response. Totalled public TCR beta family frequency picked out people who carried CMV plus the relevant HLA.

The rearrangement joins TRBV6-5 to TRBJ2-4; D remains ambiguous. The starting material was cultured CD8+ T cells from PBMCs, obtained from culture after CMV antigen stimulation. This clonotype was obtained from a human donor in good health (CMV status not recorded). Some clones in this sample may be carry-over from other donors' samples. CDR3 in amino acids: CASGRGSGAKNIQYF. DNA for the CDR3: TGTGCCAGCGGTCGCGGAAGTGGGGCCAAAAACATTCAGTACTTC.